The clone carrying this TCR beta chain showed up just once. The sample originates from a study of T cell changes during pregnancy in multiple sclerosis. Between the trimmed V and J ends, which lost 0 bases and 8 bases, there was a span of 12 bases. This CDR3 spans 14 amino acids. The germline V gene has CDR1 SGDLS and CDR2 YYNGEE. Assay: immunoSEQ multiplex PCR; the TCRdb copy retains only in-frame clones and omits some. Among some 60,000 clones, just over 90% were seen once, and the ten largest hold under 2%. The sequence was collected from a female donor with multiple sclerosis, enrolled in a pregnancy study. The genes are TRBV9 and TRBJ2-1; D perhaps matches TRBD1 (5 bases). This sample comprised peripheral blood, obtained after pregnancy. CDR3 bases: TGTGCCAGCAGCGTAGAGGGGTTTGGGGATGAGCAGTTCTTC. Amino acid sequence: CASSVEGFGDEQFF.